This T cell receptor (beta chain) is drawn from a study of blood T cell repertoires in COVID-19. Germline CDR1 MDHEN, CDR2 SYDVKM. The CDR3 sequence is 14 residues long. Trimming took 3 bases from V and 7 from J, leaving 15 bases between them. Original methodology: Amplified reference gene primers provided the basis for estimating nucleated cell counts. Sequencing used immunoSEQ multiplex PCR; TCRdb keeps in-frame clones, though not all of them. That table supplies the V and J calls and clone size; D and trimming were determined from the DNA. In the table there are over 85,000 clones, approximately 90% of which are singletons. This clone has just one count.

The receptor was isolated from a woman of 80 years or more with active COVID-19. Input material: peripheral blood. The chain recombines TRBV28 with TRBJ1-2; no clear D gene. The CDR3 here is CASSFENPRGGYTF. CDR3 DNA: TGTGCCAGCAGTTTTGAGAATCCCCGGGGTGGCTACACCTTC.